The following is a T cell receptor (beta chain) sequence with its context. This sample is part of a study of tumour-infiltrating T cells in Burkitt lymphoma. Sequencing was performed with immunoSEQ multiplex PCR; in TCRdb, only in-frame clones are kept and a portion is missing. Among fewer than 20,000 clones listed, 80% were seen once. The germline V gene has CDR1 MNHEY and CDR2 SVGAGI. The germline V and J ends were trimmed by 6 bases and 3 bases, with 11 bases remaining between them. The CDR3 totals 13 residues. This receptor was taken from a human donor with diffuse large B-cell lymphoma. The V and J genes are TRBV6-5 and TRBJ2-5; D possibly corresponds to TRBD2 (5 bases). Sequenced: tumor tissue. CDR3 sequence (DNA): TGTGCCAGCAGCTACGCCGGGGAAGAGACCCAGTACTTC. It is translated as CASSYAGEETQYF.